This note documents a single T cell receptor (beta chain) sequence. Treatment specified: preoperative locoregional IRX-2 cytokine immunotherapy. Patients received preoperative, locoregional IRX-2 cytokine immunotherapy in a phase Ib study. This CDR3 spans 15 amino acids. Germline CDR1 reads LGHNA; CDR2 reads YSLEER. The V and J ends lost 0 bases and 4 bases, in that order; junction bases with no gene match: 5. This sample was included in a study of preoperative IRX-2 immunotherapy in early breast cancer. Sequencing used immunoSEQ multiplex PCR; TCRdb keeps in-frame clones, though not all of them. The sample has under 30,000 clones, over 75% seen once.

The specimen was tumor tissue, collected after IRX-2 immunotherapy. This clonotype was sampled from a human donor with breast cancer. The rearrangement uses TRBV4-3 and TRBJ1-2; 7 nucleotides agree with TRBD1. In DNA, the CDR3 is TGCGCCAGCAGCCAAGATCAGGCAGGGGGCTATGGCTACACCTTC. Amino acids: CASSQDQAGGYGYTF.